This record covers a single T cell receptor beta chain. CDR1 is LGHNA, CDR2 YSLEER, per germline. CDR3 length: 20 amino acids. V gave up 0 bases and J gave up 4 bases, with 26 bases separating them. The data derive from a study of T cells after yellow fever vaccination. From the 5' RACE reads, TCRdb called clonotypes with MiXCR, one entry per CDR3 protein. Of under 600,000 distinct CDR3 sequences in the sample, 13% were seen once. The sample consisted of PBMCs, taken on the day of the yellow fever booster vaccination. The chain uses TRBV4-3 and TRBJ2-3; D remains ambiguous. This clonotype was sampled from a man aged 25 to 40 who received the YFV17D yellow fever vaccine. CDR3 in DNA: TGCGCCAGCAGCCAAGATCCCTCCTTATTTGGCCGACTCACTTCAGATACGCAGTATTTT. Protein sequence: CASSQDPSLFGRLTSDTQYF.